The rows below give T cell receptor beta chains drawn from one sample of a study of blood T cell repertoires in COVID-19. Sequencing used immunoSEQ multiplex PCR; TCRdb keeps in-frame clones, though not all of them. Of about 74,000 clones in the sample, about 83% are singletons; the top ten hold 36%. Specimen: peripheral blood. These receptor sequences come from an older man with acute or convalescent COVID-19. The CDR3 runs from the conserved cysteine through the conserved F or W. The D gene is left open where the match is weak. Clone size is shown for a subset of rows, as once, few, many or a class of expanded clone.

v_call	clone_size	cdr3_length	d_call	j_call	cdr3_nt	cdr3_aa
TRBV5-1	-	13	-	TRBJ2-7	TGCGCCAGCACAGGCAGGGGAATGGACGAGCAGTACTTC	CASTGRGMDEQYF
TRBV19	-	15	-	TRBJ2-5	TGTGCCAGTAGTTCTCCAAGGGGTCGACAAGAGACCCAGTACTTC	CASSSPRGRQETQYF
TRBV5-1	-	14	TRBD1	TRBJ1-1	TGCGCCAGCAGCCCGGGACAGGGTGGGACTGAAGCTTTCTTT	CASSPGQGGTEAFF
TRBV9	once	17	TRBD1	TRBJ2-7	TGTGCCAGCAGCGTACTCCCTACAGGGGATCTAATGGACGAGCAGTACTTC	CASSVLPTGDLMDEQYF
TRBV5-4	-	16	TRBD1	TRBJ2-5	TGTGCCAGCAGCACAAGACAGGGGCCACCAAAAGAGACCCAGTACTTC	CASSTRQGPPKETQYF
TRBV11-2	-	14	TRBD2	TRBJ2-7	TGTGCCAGCAGCGGCGGGGGGGAGTCTTACGAGCAGTACTTC	CASSGGGESYEQYF
TRBV3-1/TRBV3-2	-	11	-	TRBJ2-5	TGTGCCAGCAGCAACAGTATAACCCAGTACTTC	CASSNSITQYF
TRBV9	-	16	TRBD2	TRBJ2-7	TGTGCCAGCAGCCCTCCGGGACTAGCGGGATCCTACGAGCAGTACTTC	CASSPPGLAGSYEQYF
TRBV9	-	15	-	TRBJ2-1	TGTGCCAGCAGCGCCTCCCCCCCGTTCTACAATGAGCAGTTCTTC	CASSASPPFYNEQFF
TRBV6-2/TRBV6-3	once	15	-	TRBJ1-1	TGTGCCAGCAGCCCATACCCAGGCAGGGGCGCTGAAGCTTTCTTT	CASSPYPGRGAEAFF
TRBV3-1/TRBV3-2	-	11	TRBD1	TRBJ1-1	TGTGCCAGCGCGAACAGGGGGCTGGCTTTCTTT	CASANRGLAFF
TRBV20-1	-	15	TRBD1	TRBJ1-5	TGCAGTGCTCGTGATTGGGGACAGGGAACTCAGCCCCAGCATTTT	CSARDWGQGTQPQHF
TRBV14	once	12	-	TRBJ1-1	TGTGCCAGCAGCCAGGACAGATTAGAAGCTTTCTTT	CASSQDRLEAFF
TRBV2	-	13	TRBD2	TRBJ2-1	TGTGCCTGTGTAGCGGGAGGGGGGGATGAGCAGTTCTTC	CACVAGGGDEQFF
TRBV2	-	12	TRBD1	TRBJ2-3	TGTGCCAGCAGCGTAGACAGGGGTCAGGGAGATTTT	CASSVDRGQGDF
TRBV4-2	few	14	-	TRBJ1-5	TGTGCCAGCAGCCACACGGGGGGCGGTCAGCCCCAGCATTTT	CASSHTGGGQPQHF
TRBV7-2	-	15	TRBD1	TRBJ1-1	TGTGCCAGCAGCCCCCCGGGACAGCTGAACACTGAAGCTTTCTTT	CASSPPGQLNTEAFF
TRBV10-3	-	13	-	TRBJ2-2	TGTGCCATCACAGGGGAGAAGGACGGGGAGCTGTTTTTT	CAITGEKDGELFF
TRBV15	-	18	TRBD1	TRBJ1-4	TGTGCCACCAGCAGGCCCAATGGGACAGCTGCAACTAATGAAAAACTGTTTTTT	CATSRPNGTAATNEKLFF
TRBV14	-	11	-	TRBJ1-5	TGTGCCAGCAGACCCGGTAAGCCCCAGCATTTT	CASRPGKPQHF
TRBV2	-	14	TRBD1	TRBJ1-1	TGTGCCAGCAGTGTGAGACAGGGGGACACTGAAGCTTTCTTT	CASSVRQGDTEAFF
TRBV2	-	16	-	TRBJ2-3	TGTGCCAGCAGTCCCGGGGGGCCGACGAGCACAGATACGCAGTATTTT	CASSPGGPTSTDTQYF
TRBV7-6	once	17	-	TRBJ2-2	TGTGCCAGCAGCCGAGCGCCGGGGGGCCGGAACACCGGGGAGCTGTTTTTT	CASSRAPGGRNTGELFF
TRBV5-1	-	15	TRBD1	TRBJ2-2	TGCGCCAGCAGCTTCGCCCAGGGGGCTCCCGGGGAGCTGTTTTTT	CASSFAQGAPGELFF
TRBV10-3	-	16	TRBD2	TRBJ2-1	TGTGCCATCAGTGGCGGGGGAACTAGCGGGAACAATGAGCAGTTCTTC	CAISGGGTSGNNEQFF
TRBV3-1/TRBV3-2	-	15	-	TRBJ1-2	TGTGCCAGCAGCCAAGATTTTGCAGGGGCAGGCGGCTACACCTTC	CASSQDFAGAGGYTF
TRBV9	-	15	-	TRBJ2-7	TGTGCCAGCAGCGTAGACCAGGGTTTCTTTTACGAGCAGTACTTC	CASSVDQGFFYEQYF
TRBV5-6	-	13	-	TRBJ2-1	TGTGCCAGCAGCCACAGGGAGTGGAATGAGCAGTTCTTC	CASSHREWNEQFF
TRBV6-5	-	14	-	TRBJ2-5	TGTGCCAGCAGTTTTGAAACAGGTACAAAGACCCAGTACTTC	CASSFETGTKTQYF
TRBV3-1/TRBV3-2	-	14	-	TRBJ2-2	TGTGCCAGCAGCCTCGTAGCGAACACCGGGGAGCTGTTTTTT	CASSLVANTGELFF
TRBV14	-	15	-	TRBJ2-7	TGTGCCAGCAGCCCACGATCCTTAGGGGTATACGAGCAGTACTTC	CASSPRSLGVYEQYF
TRBV2	-	14	-	TRBJ1-5	TGTGCCAGCAGCTGGGGGGATTCAAATCAGCCCCAGCATTTT	CASSWGDSNQPQHF
TRBV15	-	16	-	TRBJ2-1	TGTGCCACCAGCAGGGAGGCCCAGACTAGCTACAATGAGCAGTTCTTC	CATSREAQTSYNEQFF
TRBV5-1	-	15	TRBD1	TRBJ1-1	TGCGCCAGCAGCTCTGGACAGGGGAGGATCACTGAAGCTTTCTTT	CASSSGQGRITEAFF
TRBV9	-	15	-	TRBJ2-5	TGTGCCAGCAGCGCCCGACTCGGTCCGGGGGAGACCCAGTACTTC	CASSARLGPGETQYF
TRBV9	-	16	TRBD2	TRBJ2-5	TGTGCCAGCAGCACCTGGACTAGCGGGGGGAGCGAGACCCAGTACTTC	CASSTWTSGGSETQYF
TRBV2	-	11	-	TRBJ1-1	TGTGCCAGCAGACGGGACATTCCTGCTTTCTTT	CASRRDIPAFF
TRBV5-1	-	14	-	TRBJ1-2	TGCGCCAGCAGTCCACGGACGGGGAACTATGGCTACACCTTC	CASSPRTGNYGYTF
TRBV5-1	-	16	-	TRBJ1-3	TGCGCCAGCAGCTTGGGTGCAGTCCCCTCTGGAAACACCATATATTTT	CASSLGAVPSGNTIYF
TRBV4-1	many	15	-	TRBJ1-5	TGCGCCAGCAGCCAAGCGGACGGGGGCAATCAGCCCCAGCATTTT	CASSQADGGNQPQHF
TRBV28	-	13	-	TRBJ1-5	TGTGCCAGCAGTCTCTTGGGGGCGCAGCCCCAGCATTTT	CASSLLGAQPQHF
TRBV5-4	-	16	-	TRBJ1-1	TGTGCCAGCAGCTTGGGGGACACCCCTTTCCCGGGTGAAGCTTTCTTT	CASSLGDTPFPGEAFF
TRBV5-1	-	14	-	TRBJ2-7	TGCGCCAGCAGCACCGCTGGAGCCGGCGACGAGCAGTACTTC	CASSTAGAGDEQYF
TRBV19	-	16	-	TRBJ1-3	TGTGCCAGTAGTATATTCGCCAGGGGCTCTGGAAACACCATATATTTT	CASSIFARGSGNTIYF
TRBV9	-	15	TRBD1	TRBJ1-4	TGTGCCAGCAGCTCAGGGGACAGAAGAAATGAAAAACTGTTTTTT	CASSSGDRRNEKLFF
TRBV7-2	-	13	-	TRBJ2-1	TGTGCCAGCAACCGTCTTAGGGGAAATGAGCAGTTCTTC	CASNRLRGNEQFF
TRBV19	-	13	TRBD1	TRBJ2-1	TGTGCCAGTAGTAGACAGGGGGCTTGGGAGCAGTTCTTC	CASSRQGAWEQFF
TRBV2	-	13	-	TRBJ1-5	TGTGCCAGCAGCCAAGGGGGGGATCAGCCCCAGCATTTT	CASSQGGDQPQHF
TRBV7-9	-	11	-	TRBJ2-7	TGTGCCAGCAGGACAGGCCACGAGCAGTACTTC	CASRTGHEQYF
TRBV7-8	-	14	-	TRBJ1-4	TGTGCCAGCAGCTTATGGGGGGAGAGGGAAAAACTGTTTTTT	CASSLWGEREKLFF
TRBV6-5	-	15	TRBD2	TRBJ2-3	TGTGCCAGCAGTCCCAGCGGGGGGGCGGCAGATACGCAGTATTTT	CASSPSGGAADTQYF
TRBV29-1	-	11	TRBD1	TRBJ1-1	TGCAGCGGGGACAGGGGGCAGGTAGCTTTCTTT	CSGDRGQVAFF
TRBV19	-	12	-	TRBJ1-1	TGTGCCAGTAGCCCCGACAGGACTGGAGCTTTCTTT	CASSPDRTGAFF
TRBV6-2/TRBV6-3	-	15	TRBD2	TRBJ2-2	TGTGCCAGCAGTTCGACCGGGACTACCACCGGGGAGCTGTTTTTT	CASSSTGTTTGELFF